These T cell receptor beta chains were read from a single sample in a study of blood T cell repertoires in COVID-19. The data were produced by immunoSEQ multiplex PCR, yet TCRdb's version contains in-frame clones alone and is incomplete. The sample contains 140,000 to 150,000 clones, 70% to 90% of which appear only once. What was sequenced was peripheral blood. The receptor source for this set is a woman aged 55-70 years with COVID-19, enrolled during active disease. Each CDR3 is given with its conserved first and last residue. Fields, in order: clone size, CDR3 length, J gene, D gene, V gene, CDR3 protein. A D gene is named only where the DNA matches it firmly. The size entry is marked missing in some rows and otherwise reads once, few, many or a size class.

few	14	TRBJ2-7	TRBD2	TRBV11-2	CASSRTSGAYEQYF
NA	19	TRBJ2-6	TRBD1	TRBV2	CASSEDPATGLTGANVLTF
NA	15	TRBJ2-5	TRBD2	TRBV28	CASSSPGLGEETQYF
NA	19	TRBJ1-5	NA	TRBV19	CASSIRRQGYFDSNQPQHF
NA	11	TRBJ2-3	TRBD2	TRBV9	CASGLAGGQYF
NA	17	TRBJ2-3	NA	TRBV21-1	CASSAPTGGFSTDTQYF
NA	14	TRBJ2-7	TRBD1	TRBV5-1	CASSMGTGNYEQYF
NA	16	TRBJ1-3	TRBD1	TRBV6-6	CASSYRTGNSGNTIYF
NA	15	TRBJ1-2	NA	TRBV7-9	CASSLDIRTLSGYTF
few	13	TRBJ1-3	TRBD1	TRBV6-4	CASPGRGQNTIYF
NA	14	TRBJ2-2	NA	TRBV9	CASSFTMFTGELFF
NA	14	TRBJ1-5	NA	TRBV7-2	CASSSRGGNQPQHF
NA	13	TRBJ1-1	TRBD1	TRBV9	CASSGTGDAEAFF
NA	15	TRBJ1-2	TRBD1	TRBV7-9	CASSLGDRGNYGYTF
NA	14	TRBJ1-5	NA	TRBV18	CASSPEQGQKPQHF
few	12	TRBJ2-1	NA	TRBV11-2	CASSNERSPQFF
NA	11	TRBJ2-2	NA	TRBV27	CASRSTGELFF
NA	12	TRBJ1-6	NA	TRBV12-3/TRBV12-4	CCGVPHNSPLHF
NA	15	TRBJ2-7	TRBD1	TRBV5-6	CASSPRGDRGYEQYF
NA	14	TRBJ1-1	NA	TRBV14	CASSHTGGNTEAFF
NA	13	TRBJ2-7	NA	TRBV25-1	CASSDLSSYEQYF
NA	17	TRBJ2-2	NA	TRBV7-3	CASSSKDSYSNTGELFF
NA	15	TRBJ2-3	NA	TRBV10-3	CAISEAGPSTDTQYF
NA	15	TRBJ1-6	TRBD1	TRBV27	CASRPQGEGYSPLHF
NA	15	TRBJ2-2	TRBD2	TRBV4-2	CASRKAGPNTGELFF
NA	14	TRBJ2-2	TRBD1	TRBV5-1	CASSVTGSPGELFF
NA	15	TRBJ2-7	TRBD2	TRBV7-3	CASSLTGGSSYEQYF
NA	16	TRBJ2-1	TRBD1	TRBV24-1	CATSPRDRGPLNEQFF
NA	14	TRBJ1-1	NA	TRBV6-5	CASRDFEEFAEAFF
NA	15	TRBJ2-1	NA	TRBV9	CASSVLGQGFGEQFF
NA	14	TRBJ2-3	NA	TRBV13	CASSPAGQYETQYF
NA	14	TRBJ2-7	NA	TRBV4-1	CASSQDQGGYEQYF
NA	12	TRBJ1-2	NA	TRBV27	CASSEGDYGYTF
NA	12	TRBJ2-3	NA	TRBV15	CATSYDGRFKYF
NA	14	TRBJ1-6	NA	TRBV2	CASESGRGFSPLHF
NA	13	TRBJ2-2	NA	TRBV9	CASSATNTGELFF
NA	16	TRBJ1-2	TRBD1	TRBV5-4	CASSYGQGLTNYGYTF
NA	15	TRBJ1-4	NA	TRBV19	CASRQGRGHNEKLFF
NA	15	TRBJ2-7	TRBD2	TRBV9	CASSVALGGTYEQYF
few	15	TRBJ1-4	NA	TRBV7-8	CASSLVTGGAEKLFF
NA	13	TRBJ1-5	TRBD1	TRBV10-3	CAIRDREGQPQHF
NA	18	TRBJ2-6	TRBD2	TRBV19	CASSTETSVYSGANVLTF
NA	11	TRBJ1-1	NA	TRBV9	CASARGTEAFF
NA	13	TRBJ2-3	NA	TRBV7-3	CASGGAGTDTQYF
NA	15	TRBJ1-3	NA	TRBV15	CATSRESGAGNTIYF
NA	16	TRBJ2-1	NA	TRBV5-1	CASSLARGETYNEQFF
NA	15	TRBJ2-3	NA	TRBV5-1	CASSLISLATDTQYF
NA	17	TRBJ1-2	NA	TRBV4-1	CASSQEAGVEVSYGYTF
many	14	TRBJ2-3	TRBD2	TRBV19	CASSIAGGQDTQYF
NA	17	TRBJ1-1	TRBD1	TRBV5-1	CASSLFWTGTVNTEAFF
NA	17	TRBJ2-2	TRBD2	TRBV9	CASSVAVGLVGTGELFF